This record covers a single T cell receptor (beta chain). Its antigen remains unknown. The data derive from a study of long-term antiretroviral therapy in people with HIV. Notes on the study in general: CDR3 lengths in HIV samples spanned a narrower range than controls.

This CDR3 is built from 17 residues. Germline V gives CDR1 LNHDA, CDR2 SQIVND (reference sequence). V was cut by 7 bases and J by 4 bases, with 20 bases left in between. Treatment for every participant with HIV took place in the United States. The immunoSEQ assay was v3.0, run at survey level. Using immunoSEQ multiplex PCR, the repertoire was profiled, and TCRdb retains in-frame clones only, with some absent. Counted here are tens of thousands of clones, about 90% occurring once; the ten biggest clones make up roughly 1%. Sequenced material: unsorted PBMCs, taken 2 years after starting antiretroviral therapy. The TCR originated in a man in his fifties with HIV. The gene calls are TRBV19 and TRBJ1-6; D is unresolved. CDR3 sequence reads: CASTPRRSFFYNSPLHF. In DNA, the CDR3 is TGTGCCAGTACCCCTAGGAGGTCGTTTTTTTATAATTCACCCCTCCACTTT.